These 4 T cell receptor beta chains were all obtained from the same sample, sequenced in a study of control samples from healthy donors and cancer patients. Some clones are missing from TCRdb's copy, which holds only in-frame ones; the method was immunoSEQ multiplex PCR. Seen here are tens of thousands of clones, roughly nine tenths observed once, and the top ten hold around 5.1%. Source material: PBMCs. The receptors derive from a man between 60 and 70 years old with colorectal cancer.

This clone was seen once. One junction end disagrees with the germline gene, perhaps due to a read error. Other DNA variants within this sample encode the same CDR3. The chain combines TRBV9 with TRBJ2-7; the D gene is possibly TRBD1 (6 bases). This CDR3 has 14 residues. The germline V gene has CDR1 SGDLS and CDR2 YYNGEE. The CDR3 nucleotides are TGTGCCAGTAGCGTAGCCCCGGGACACTACGAGCAGTACTTC. Translation: CASSVAPGHYEQYF.

V usage is TRBV5-1 and J usage is TRBJ1-2; D uncertain. This CDR3 spans 14 amino acids. Trimming took off 4 bases at V and 4 bases at J, with 14 bases between the two ends. Germline-derived CDR1 and CDR2 are SGHRS and YFSETQ. The CDR3 loop is CASSPGRRVYGYTF. Written as DNA, the CDR3 is TGCGCCAGCAGCCCTGGGCGGAGGGTCTATGGCTACACCTTC.

A single count supports this clone. The V and J genes are TRBV7-2 and TRBJ2-3; TRBD2 matches at 9 bases. CDR3 length: 19 residues. With 2 bases clipped from V and 0 bases from J, the junction kept 12 bases outside the gene matches. Per the germline V gene, CDR1 is SGHTA and CDR2 is FQGNSA. In DNA form, the CDR3 reads TGTGCCAGCAGCTTATGGGCCGGGCGGGGGGGCAGGAGCACAGATACGCAGTATTTT. The encoded protein is CASSLWAGRGGRSTDTQYF. Combining the CDR3 with reference TRBV7-2 and TRBJ2-3 gives the whole variable domain GAGVSQSPSNKVTEKGKDVELRCDPISGHTALYWYRQSLGQGLEFLIYFQGNSAPDKSGLPSDRFSAERTGGSVSTLTIQRTQQEDSAVYLCASSLWAGRGGRSTDTQYFGPGTRLTVL.

The chain is built from TRBV4-1 and TRBJ1-3; D uncertain. The germline V gene has CDR1 MGHRA and CDR2 YSYEKL. V was cut by 0 bases and J by 4 bases, with 7 bases left in between. The CDR3 has 14 residues. CDR3 coding DNA: TGCGCCAGCAGCCAAGATCTTGGGGGAAACACCATATATTTT. Protein product: CASSQDLGGNTIYF.